The 25 T cell receptor beta chains below come from one sample, sequenced in a study of tumor and adjacent non-tumor tissue in lung cancer. TCRbeta libraries were built with three rounds of nested PCR, modified from ARM-PCR. TCRdb reanalysed the multiplex PCR reads using MiXCR and keeps one entry per CDR3 protein. The data hold about 110,000 distinct CDR3 sequences, with roughly two thirds observed a single time. No cell sorting was done before RNA was extracted from the tissue. The normal lung tissue was taken more than 3 cm from the tumor edge. The sample was distant non-tumor lung tissue. The receptor set was obtained from a man in his 60s with non-small cell lung cancer.

A remark on this clonotype: A clone one base away is much larger, so this may be a read error. The V gene is TRBV4-2, the J gene TRBJ2-5; D is uncertain. CDR3 length: 13 residues. Germline V gene lookup returns CDR1 LGHNA and CDR2 YNFKEQ. CDR3 coding DNA: TGTGACAGCAGCCCAAACCAACAAGAGACCCAGTACTTC. Translation: CDSSPNQQETQYF.

A word on this clonotype: Mismatch with germline at one junction end may stem from a read error. The chain carries TRBV6-6 and TRBJ1-1; D ambiguous. This CDR3 spans 12 amino acids. The V gene's germline CDR1 is MNHNY and CDR2 SVGAGI (reference sequence). In nucleotides, the CDR3 is TGTGCCAGCACCTACGTAGGTACTGAATCTTTCTTT. It specifies CASTYVGTESFF.

CDR3 sequence (DNA): TGCAGTGCCAACTCAAAGGCAGGCACAGATACGCAGTATTTT. Its translation: CSANSKAGTDTQYF. This sequence joins TRBV29-1 and TRBJ2-3; D uncertain. Per germline, CDR1 SQVTM and CDR2 ANQGSEA. This CDR3 contains 14 residues.

Concerning this clonotype itself: With a much larger clone just one base away, this may be a read error. The V and J genes are TRBV20-1 and TRBJ2-5, with 8 bases that match TRBD1. Germline V gene sequence: CDR1 DFQATT, CDR2 SNEGSKA (reference sequence). The CDR3 covers 14 residues. This CDR3 is CSARDRGPEETHYF. The CDR3 coding sequence is TGCAGTGCTAGAGACAGGGGGCCGGAGGAGACCCACTACTTC.

This chain uses TRBV6-5 with TRBJ1-5; TRBD1 is a possible D gene (6 bases). This CDR3 is 15 amino acids long. With 6 bases removed from V and 7 bases from J, the gap between germline ends came to 19 bases. Germline V lookup: CDR1 MNHEY, CDR2 SVGAGI. The CDR3 region has the DNA TGTGCCAGCAGAAGGGACAAGGGCACTCACCAGCCCCAGCATTTT. Its protein is CASRRDKGTHQPQHF.

The gene calls are TRBV4-1 and TRBJ1-6; D might be TRBD1 (6 bases). With 0 bases removed from V and 4 bases from J, the gap between germline ends came to 13 bases. Germline V CDR1 and CDR2: MGHRA, YSYEKL. The CDR3 runs 17 residues. This CDR3 reads CASSQDFTGTYNSPLHF. CDR3 bases: TGCGCCAGCAGCCAAGATTTTACAGGGACTTATAATTCACCCCTCCACTTT.

This clonotype was recorded many times. This rearrangement joins TRBV4-2 to TRBJ1-2; tentative D call: TRBD1 (5 bases). Germline CDR1 and CDR2: LGHNA and YNFKEQ. V was shortened by 3 bases and J by 6 bases, with 17 bases between the two germline ends. The CDR3 is made up of 15 amino acids. The CDR3 DNA is TGTGCCAGCAGCCACGGGCAGGGTGATCTCGATGGCTACACCTTC. Protein product: CASSHGQGDLDGYTF.

J is TRBJ2-1 and V is TRBV28; no definite D call. There are 18 residues in the CDR3. V lost 5 bases, J lost 7 bases, and 27 bases lay in between. Germline CDR1 and CDR2: MDHEN and SYDVKM. This chain's CDR3 is CASSPTPLLGWVVNEQFF. CDR3 coding DNA: TGTGCCAGCAGTCCGACACCTTTATTAGGATGGGTGGTGAATGAGCAGTTCTTC.

With regard to this clonotype: Given the absence of the conserved phenylalanine or tryptophan at the CDR3 end, a read error is likely. The V and J genes are TRBV28 and TRBJ2-7; D is perhaps TRBD2 (6 bases). CDR3 length: 15 residues. Germline lookup yields CDR1 MDHEN and CDR2 SYDVKM. The CDR3 sequence: CASSLYASGRYEQYI. In DNA, the CDR3 is TGTGCCAGCAGTTTATACGCCAGCGGGCGCTACGAACAGTACATC.

The table lists this clonotype with a count of one. Since the CDR3 does not end with the conserved phenylalanine or tryptophan, this likely comes from a read error. The DNA is left out, because the CDR3 cannot be placed on it with certainty; the CDR3 is given as TCRdb lists it. CDR3 region: CASSYQGGNEHFI. The J gene is TRBJ2-1, the V gene TRBV6-5; the table's D gene call, TRBD1, was not cross checked with the DNA. Germline V gene sequence: CDR1 MNHEY, CDR2 SVGAGI. The CDR3 is 13 amino acids in total, end residues counted.

In its sample, this clonotype was seen many times. V is TRBV5-4 and J is TRBJ2-1; 12 nucleotides match TRBD2. Looked up from germline, CDR1 is SGHNT and CDR2 is YYREEE (reference sequence). V lost 0 bases, J lost 8 bases, and 3 bases stayed unmatched. CDR3 length: 15 residues. CDR3 region: CASSLASGREHEQFF. The CDR3, as DNA: TGTGCCAGCAGCTTGGCTAGCGGGAGGGAGCATGAGCAGTTCTTC.

A note on this clonotype: Possible read error: a much larger clone is one base away. V is TRBV6-6 and J is TRBJ2-7; possible D gene TRBD2, 6 bases. CDR1 MNHNY and CDR2 SVGAGI come from the germline V gene (reference sequence). CDR3 size: 13 residues. The CDR3 sequence: CASSPGSAYDQYF. The CDR3 DNA reads as TGTGCCAGCAGTCCCGGGAGCGCCTACGATCAGTACTTC.

This clonotype showed up many times. V gene TRBV6-2 or TRBV6-3 combines with J gene TRBJ2-5; D tentatively fits TRBD1 or TRBD2 (5 bases each). V gave up 4 bases and J gave up 4 bases, with 13 bases separating them. Germline values: CDR1 MNHEY, CDR2 SVGEGT. This CDR3 is 14 amino acids long. The CDR3 DNA sequence: TGTGCCAGCAGTTCGTTTCCGAGGGGAGAGACCCAGTACTTC. Translating it yields CASSSFPRGETQYF.

As for this clonotype: Possible read error: a much larger clone is one base away. CDR3 sequence: CASSIGSPDAFF. The CDR3 DNA reads as TGTGCCAGCAGCATTGGGAGTCCCGACGCTTTCTTT. The chain combines TRBV7-9 with TRBJ1-1; the D is unclear. Germline loops: CDR1 SEHNR, CDR2 FQNEAQ (reference sequence). The CDR3 contains 12 residues. V was pared by 5 bases and J by 11 bases, with 15 bases between.

The rearrangement links TRBV5-1 to TRBJ2-1, with 10 nucleotides matching TRBD2. V was clipped by 1 base and J by 5 bases; unmatched bases: 9. Germline V gene data show CDR1 as SGHRS and CDR2 as YFSETQ. The CDR3 is 17 residues long. The CDR3 is CASSLCGLAGGHNEQFF. The CDR3 bases are TGCGCCAGCAGCTTGTGTGGGTTAGCGGGAGGTCACAATGAGCAGTTCTTC.

This clonotype was seen ten or more times. DNA for the CDR3: TGTGCCAGCAGTGGGACAATCTCCTACGAGCAGTACTTC. This sequence encodes CASSGTISYEQYF. This chain connects TRBV12-3 or TRBV12-4 to TRBJ2-7, with D possibly matching TRBD1 (6 bases). This CDR3 is built from 13 residues. Trimming removed 5 bases at V and 0 bases at J, with 8 bases between.

In this sample, this clonotype turned up a few times. V usage is TRBV2 and J usage is TRBJ2-5; D uncertain. V was clipped by 10 bases and J by 5 bases, with 8 bases between them. Germline CDR1 and CDR2: SNHLY and FYNNEI. This CDR3 has 10 residues. The CDR3 sequence is CAIGRETQYF. CDR3 nucleotides: TGTGCCATCGGCCGGGAGACCCAGTACTTC.

In its sample, this clonotype was seen many times. V is TRBV24-1 and J is TRBJ2-3; no definite D call. Germline loops: CDR1 KGHDR, CDR2 SFDVKD. This CDR3 is built from 16 residues. Trimming removed 1 base from V and 0 bases from J, with 10 bases in between. The CDR3 DNA reads TGTGCCACCAGTGATTTCCAGCATACTAGCACAGATACGCAGTATTTT. Translated, it gives CATSDFQHTSTDTQYF.

Comments on this clonotype: Because the CDR3 is missing its conserved closing phenylalanine or tryptophan, this is likely a read error. Because the CDR3's place on the DNA is in doubt, the DNA is left out and the CDR3 is given as listed by TCRdb. This sequence joins TRBV18 and TRBJ2-1; the listed D gene, TRBD1, was not tested against the DNA. CDR1 is KGHSH, CDR2 LQKENI, per germline. A total of 14 residues make up the CDR3, ends included. The CDR3 sequence: CASSPRGQGDERFI.

The chain combines TRBV4-3 with TRBJ2-3; no clear D gene. V gave up 3 bases and J gave up 15 bases, with 25 bases separating them. This CDR3 spans 15 amino acids. Per the germline V gene, CDR1 is LGHNA and CDR2 is YSLEER. The CDR3 loop reads CASSHDDLPSSQQYF. The CDR3 nucleotides read TGCGCCAGCAGCCATGATGACCTCCCCAGTTCTCAGCAATATTTT.

Of note for this clonotype: The conserved phenylalanine or tryptophan is not found at the CDR3 terminus, so this likely reflects a read error. The chain links TRBV10-3 to TRBJ1-2; 7 bases are a match to TRBD1. Unmatched junction bases numbered 10, after V lost 8 bases and J lost 10 bases. The CDR3 is 12 residues long. The germline CDR1 and CDR2 sequences are ENHRY and SYGVKD. The CDR3 nucleotides are TGTGCCATCTTAGGACAGGACAATGACTACACCTTA. This sequence encodes CAILGQDNDYTL.

This clonotype was observed a handful of times. One end of the junction fails to match germline, which may point to a read error. The chain is built from TRBV12-3 or TRBV12-4 and TRBJ2-1, with 15 bases fitting TRBD2. The CDR3 spans 16 residues. Written as DNA, the CDR3 is TGTGGCAGCGGACTAGCGGGGGGGCGGCGATACAATGAGCAATTCTTC. It specifies CGSGLAGGRRYNEQFF.

The chain joins TRBV4-1 to TRBJ2-7; no clear D. The V and J ends lost 0 bases and 1 base respectively, with 13 bases between them. CDR3 length: 16 amino acids. Germline CDR1 reads MGHRA; CDR2 reads YSYEKL. Here the CDR3 reads CASSQDYRRPSYEQYF. CDR3 bases: TGCGCCAGCAGCCAAGATTATAGGAGACCTTCCTACGAGCAGTACTTC.

This clonotype was found a few times. The chain is built from TRBV19 and TRBJ1-5; D is unclear. CDR3 size: 13 residues. Per the germline V gene, CDR1 is LNHDA and CDR2 is SQIVND (reference sequence). Trimming left V 6 bases short and J 1 base short, with 7 bases between. CDR3 residues: CASSLRSNQPQHF. The DNA for the CDR3 is TGTGCCAGTAGCCTCCGGAGCAATCAGCCCCAGCATTTT.

V is TRBV19 and J is TRBJ2-1; 8 nucleotides match TRBD1. After removal of 7 bases from V and 4 bases from J, the junction contained 6 bases not matched to a gene. The CDR3 contains 14 residues. Germline assignment: CDR1 LNHDA and CDR2 SQIVND (reference sequence). For the CDR3, the DNA is TGTGCCAGTACCCCCAGGGGGCCGTACAATGAGCAGTTCTTC. It specifies CASTPRGPYNEQFF.